The source of this TCR beta chain is a study of blood T cells in healthy people across ages. Across the study: Per two T cells, about one barcoded beta molecule was captured through template switching.

In regard to this clonotype: What it recognizes is unknown.

J was trimmed by 0 bases and V by 2 bases; bases with no gene match: 9. The CDR3 sequence is 17 residues long. Germline V lookup: CDR1 SEHNR, CDR2 FQNEAQ (reference sequence). It was with a sample-barcoded 5' primer and a J-beta primer mix that a second PCR of roughly 7 to 12 cycles was run. MiXCR was run by TCRdb on the 5' RACE reads, yielding one entry per CDR3 protein. The sample yields some 700,000 distinct CDR3 sequences, 43% seen once. Overall study findings and caveats: Naive CD4+ cell counts and diversity both ran higher in long-lived than in aged donors. Expanded clonotype changes were possibly confounded by unknown donor CMV status. In older individuals, TCR beta diversity per million T cells was lower, falling roughly linearly with age.

The V and J genes are TRBV7-9 and TRBJ1-2; TRBD1 agrees at 7 bases. Specimen: blood. This receptor was taken from a woman aged 55 to 70 in good health. DNA of the CDR3: TGTGCCAGCAGCTTATCGGGACAGAAAGCGGCTAACTATGGCTACACCTTC. Its protein product is CASSLSGQKAANYGYTF. The complete variable domain, with remaining parts taken from reference TRBV7-9 and TRBJ1-2, reads DTGVSQNPRHKITKRGQNVTFRCDPISEHNRLYWYRQTLGQGPEFLTYFQNEAQLEKSRLLSDRFSAERPKGSFSTLEIQRTEQGDSAMYLCASSLSGQKAANYGYTFGSGTRLTVV.